Following are 26 T cell receptor beta chains from one sample sequenced in a study of T-cell reconstitution after alpha-beta-depleted transplantation in children. Preparing the TCRbeta library involved the use of unique molecular identifiers. TCRdb itself ran the PCR reads through MiXCR, one entry per CDR3 protein. The table includes about 440,000 distinct CDR3 sequences, over 40% detected once. The source material was PBMCs, sampled before TCRalphabeta/CD19-depleted stem cell transplant. The receptors come from a girl aged 2-10 years with aplastic anemia, due to receive a stem cell transplant.

This clonotype was seen at least ten times. This chain joins TRBV20-1 and TRBJ2-5, with TRBD2 identical over 8 bases. This CDR3 is 14 amino acids long. J lost 5 bases, V lost 6 bases, and 11 bases had no gene match. Per germline, CDR1 DFQATT and CDR2 SNEGSKA (reference sequence). The CDR3 bases are TGCAGTGCCTCACTAGCGGTAAAAGGGGAGACCCAGTACTTC. It yields the protein CSASLAVKGETQYF.

The chain carries TRBV10-3 and TRBJ2-3, with 7 bases lining up with TRBD2. The CDR3 has 17 residues. V shed 2 bases, J shed 2 bases, and the junction held 10 bases outside the gene matches. CDR1 and CDR2 from the germline V gene are ENHRY and SYGVKD. CDR3 amino acids: CAISELGAGVPTDTQYF. CDR3 in DNA: TGTGCCATCAGTGAGCTCGGGGCGGGAGTGCCCACAGATACGCAGTATTTT.

This clonotype was seen a handful of times. CDR3 region: CASSQEASAYQGELFF. Written as DNA, the CDR3 is TGCGCCAGCAGCCAAGAAGCTAGCGCCTACCAGGGGGAGCTGTTTTTT. This chain uses TRBV4-3 with TRBJ2-2, with D possibly matching TRBD2 (6 bases). The CDR3 extends over 16 amino acids. Trimming cost V 0 bases and J 8 bases, with 16 bases left between them. Germline V CDR1 and CDR2: LGHNA, YSLEER.

The gene calls are TRBV5-5 and TRBJ2-1; the match to TRBD1 covers 7 bases. This CDR3 comprises 18 residues. CDR1 is SGHKS, CDR2 YYEKEE, per germline (reference sequence). V gave up 5 bases and J gave up 6 bases; unmatched junction bases: 20. CDR3 protein: CASSNTPPGQSTPNEQFF. CDR3 DNA sequence: TGTGCCAGCAGTAATACACCGCCGGGACAGTCGACCCCCAATGAGCAGTTCTTC.

This chain joins TRBV20-1 and TRBJ2-1; 8 bases map to TRBD2. The CDR3 is made up of 14 amino acids. Trimming took 6 bases from V and 9 from J; bases not matched to a gene: 13. CDR1 and CDR2 from the germline V gene are DFQATT and SNEGSKA (reference sequence). The CDR3 nucleotides read TGCAGTGCCACTACCGGGACTAGAGTCGGTGAGCAGTTCTTC. Its translation: CSATTGTRVGEQFF.

This clonotype was picked up many times. The rearrangement joins TRBV20-1 to TRBJ2-3; 16 bases agree with TRBD2. V shed 5 bases, J shed 6 bases, and the junction held 8 bases outside the gene matches. Per the germline V gene, CDR1 is DFQATT and CDR2 is SNEGSKA (reference sequence). The CDR3 totals 16 residues. In DNA, the CDR3 is TGCAGTGCTGAGGGACTAGCGGGAGGGCCAGCGGATACGCAGTATTTT. Its protein is CSAEGLAGGPADTQYF.

The chain joins TRBV10-3 to TRBJ2-1, with 8 bases fitting TRBD1. This CDR3 spans 14 amino acids. J gave up 9 bases and V 0 bases, and 4 bases lay outside the gene matches. The germline gives CDR1 ENHRY, CDR2 SYGVKD. The CDR3 loop is CAISESTGAGEQFF. The CDR3 DNA is TGTGCCATCAGTGAGTCGACAGGGGCAGGTGAGCAGTTCTTC.

The chain couples TRBV5-1 to TRBJ2-5; D may correspond to TRBD1 or TRBD2 (7 bases each). CDR1 is SGHRS and CDR2 is YFSETQ in the germline V gene. This CDR3 is built from 14 residues. V shed 4 bases and J shed 4 bases, with 14 bases lying between them. The CDR3 loop is CASSPQGGRETQYF. The CDR3, as DNA: TGCGCCAGCAGCCCGCAGGGGGGGCGAGAGACCCAGTACTTC.

In nucleotides, the CDR3 is TGTGCAAGGGGGGTAGCGGGGGACTCCTACGAGCAGTACTTC. Translated, it gives CARGVAGDSYEQYF. The V and J genes are TRBV12-2 and TRBJ2-7; the D call in the table, TRBD2, was not verified against the DNA. TRBV12-2 is a known pseudogene. The CDR3 runs 14 residues.

This clonotype rates as medium-sized (0.01 to 0.1%). This sequence joins TRBV2 and TRBJ2-7, with 8 bases identical to TRBD2. This CDR3 is 16 amino acids long. Trimming at V came to 1 base and at J to 3 bases, leaving 8 bases not matched to a gene. The V gene's germline CDR1 is SNHLY and CDR2 FYNNEI. This chain's CDR3 is CASSEVYSGTFYEQYF. For the CDR3, the DNA is TGTGCCAGCAGTGAAGTATATAGCGGGACCTTCTACGAGCAGTACTTC. Based on the CDR3 plus reference TRBV2 and TRBJ2-7, the full variable domain is EPEVTQTPSHQVTQMGQEVILRCVPISNHLYFYWYRQILGQKVEFLVSFYNNEISEKSEIFDDQFSVERPDGSNFTLKIRSTKLEDSAMYFCASSEVYSGTFYEQYFGPGTRLTVT.

This clonotype occurred many times. This chain uses TRBV12-3 or TRBV12-4 with TRBJ2-3; D not resolved. This CDR3 is 13 amino acids long. V shed 3 bases and J shed 2 bases, with 6 bases lying between them. CDR3 DNA: TGTGCCAGCAGTTTTTCAACCACAGATACGCAGTATTTT. Amino acid sequence: CASSFSTTDTQYF.

This clonotype was counted only a few times. The chain employs TRBV29-1 and TRBJ2-5; 7 bases match TRBD2. This CDR3 is 14 amino acids long. After removal of 5 bases from V and 0 bases from J, the junction contained 6 bases not matched to a gene. CDR1 SQVTM and CDR2 ANQGSEA come from the germline V gene. CDR3 sequence reads: CSVLLSGYQETQYF. CDR3 sequence (DNA): TGCAGCGTTCTCCTTAGCGGGTACCAAGAGACCCAGTACTTC.

This chain uses TRBV10-2 with TRBJ1-1; D might be TRBD1 (5 bases). V was clipped by 6 bases and J by 0 bases, with 14 bases between them. Germline loops: CDR1 WSHSY, CDR2 SAAADI. This CDR3 contains 15 residues. The CDR3 sequence: CASRRGSHMNTEAFF. In DNA form, the CDR3 reads TGCGCCAGCAGAAGGGGCAGTCACATGAACACTGAAGCTTTCTTT.

This clonotype was seen a few times. V and J are TRBV9 and TRBJ2-1; 8 nucleotides line up with TRBD2. Trimming cost V 3 bases and J 4 bases; bases outside gene matches: 6. Germline loops: CDR1 SGDLS, CDR2 YYNGEE. This CDR3 contains 15 residues. CDR3: CASSATSGTYNEQFF. The CDR3 DNA follows: TGTGCCAGCAGCGCAACTAGCGGCACTTACAATGAGCAGTTCTTC.

Many counts were recorded for this clonotype. The V call is TRBV5-5, the J call TRBJ2-7, with D perhaps TRBD1 (5 bases). The ends were cut back, 2 bases at V and 3 bases at J, with 12 bases in the middle. Germline CDR1 SGHKS, CDR2 YYEKEE (reference sequence). The CDR3 contains 14 residues. The CDR3 sequence: CASSFVRGYYEQYF. The CDR3 nucleotides read TGTGCCAGCAGCTTTGTTAGGGGCTACTACGAGCAGTACTTC.

This rearrangement joins TRBV7-3 to TRBJ2-1, with a weak D call TRBD2 (6 bases). There are 16 residues in the CDR3. CDR1 and CDR2 (germline): SGHTA, FQGTGA. The ends were cut back, 4 bases at V and 4 bases at J, with 17 bases in the middle. The CDR3 region is CASSSLLAREYNEQFF. The CDR3 DNA sequence: TGTGCCAGCAGCTCCCTCCTAGCGAGAGAGTACAATGAGCAGTTCTTC.

The rearrangement links TRBV6-1 to TRBJ1-5; D gene unclear. There are 15 residues in the CDR3. Trimming stripped 3 bases from V and 5 bases from J, with 14 bases between. From germline, CDR1 is MNHNS and CDR2 SASEGT. The CDR3 DNA reads as TGTGCCAGCAGTGACCTCGGAGGGTCCGATCAGCCCCAGCATTTT. This encodes CASSDLGGSDQPQHF.

This clonotype occurred a few times. The rearrangement uses TRBV5-1 and TRBJ1-6; D is possibly TRBD1 (6 bases). There are 17 residues in the CDR3. Trimming stripped 2 bases from V and 2 bases from J, with 14 bases between. Germline CDR1 is SGHRS and CDR2 is YFSETQ. CDR3 sequence reads: CASSLQGHGTYNSPLHF. CDR3 DNA sequence: TGCGCCAGCAGCTTACAGGGACACGGCACCTATAATTCACCCCTCCACTTT.

This clonotype was seen many times. The chain combines TRBV29-1 with TRBJ2-5, with a tentative D call TRBD1 (7 bases). CDR3 length: 14 residues. Germline values: CDR1 SQVTM, CDR2 ANQGSEA. V shed 5 bases and J shed 1 base, with 14 bases lying between them. CDR3 in amino acids: CSVCPQGGQETQYF. Here the CDR3 DNA reads TGCAGCGTTTGTCCTCAGGGGGGCCAAGAGACCCAGTACTTC.

This sequence joins TRBV20-1 and TRBJ2-1; 9 bases align to TRBD2. The CDR3 is 15 residues long. Germline CDR1 reads DFQATT; CDR2 reads SNEGSKA (reference sequence). The V segment lost 6 bases and the J segment 9 bases; nucleotides outside the gene matches: 15. CDR3 residues: CSAQGGGGGATEQFF. CDR3 coding DNA: TGCAGTGCCCAGGGGGGAGGCGGGGGGGCCACTGAGCAGTTCTTC.

The chain links TRBV5-1 to TRBJ2-5, with TRBD2 identical over 11 bases. The junction had 2 bases not matched to a gene; V was cut back by 2 bases and J by 2 bases. The CDR3 spans 15 residues. The germline V gene has CDR1 SGHRS and CDR2 YFSETQ. CDR3 protein: CASSFPSGGQETQYF. Written as DNA, the CDR3 is TGCGCCAGCAGCTTCCCTAGCGGGGGGCAAGAGACCCAGTACTTC.

The chain links TRBV29-1 to TRBJ2-3; 8 nucleotides agree with TRBD2. Germline CDR1 SQVTM, CDR2 ANQGSEA. The J segment lost 6 bases and the V segment lost 4 bases, leaving 9 bases of the junction unmatched. CDR3 length equals 14 residues. CDR3: CSVGSLAGIDTQYF. The DNA of the CDR3 is TGCAGCGTTGGATCCCTAGCGGGTATCGATACGCAGTATTTT.

V and J are TRBV6-1 and TRBJ2-5, with 7 positions matching TRBD1. This CDR3 comprises 21 residues. V was pared by 5 bases and J by 0 bases, with 24 bases of the junction left unmatched. Germline assignment: CDR1 MNHNS and CDR2 SASEGT. The CDR3 DNA follows: TGTGCCAGCAGTCAAGGGAAGTCCACAGGGGCGGCAGCCCTCCACCAAGAGACCCAGTACTTC. Amino acids: CASSQGKSTGAAALHQETQYF.

This clonotype was detected only once. This chain uses TRBV10-3 with TRBJ2-6; tentative D call: TRBD1 (5 bases). This CDR3 region has 17 residues. The V gene lost 0 bases and the J gene lost 2 bases, with 11 bases spanning the gap. The germline V gene encodes CDR1 ENHRY and CDR2 SYGVKD. CDR3: CAISESIRGTGANVLTF. CDR3 DNA sequence: TGTGCCATCAGTGAGTCGATAAGGGGAACTGGGGCCAACGTCCTGACTTTC.

The chain joins TRBV29-1 to TRBJ1-1, with 7 bases aligning to TRBD1. After removal of 6 bases from V and 0 bases from J, the junction contained 13 bases not matched to a gene. Germline V gene sequence: CDR1 SQVTM, CDR2 ANQGSEA. This CDR3 region has 16 residues. Here the CDR3 DNA reads TGCAGCGTGCTACGCGGGACAGTAGCAATGAACACTGAAGCTTTCTTT. Its protein is CSVLRGTVAMNTEAFF.

V usage is TRBV20-1 and J usage is TRBJ2-7, with D perhaps given as TRBD1 or TRBD2 (5 bases each). V lost 5 bases to trimming and J lost 5 bases, with 22 bases between them. Per the germline V gene, CDR1 is DFQATT and CDR2 is SNEGSKA (reference sequence). The CDR3 has 15 residues. CDR3 region: CSAQRAGTDGHEQYF. Written as DNA, the CDR3 is TGCAGTGCTCAGAGAGCCGGGACCGATGGCCACGAGCAGTACTTC.